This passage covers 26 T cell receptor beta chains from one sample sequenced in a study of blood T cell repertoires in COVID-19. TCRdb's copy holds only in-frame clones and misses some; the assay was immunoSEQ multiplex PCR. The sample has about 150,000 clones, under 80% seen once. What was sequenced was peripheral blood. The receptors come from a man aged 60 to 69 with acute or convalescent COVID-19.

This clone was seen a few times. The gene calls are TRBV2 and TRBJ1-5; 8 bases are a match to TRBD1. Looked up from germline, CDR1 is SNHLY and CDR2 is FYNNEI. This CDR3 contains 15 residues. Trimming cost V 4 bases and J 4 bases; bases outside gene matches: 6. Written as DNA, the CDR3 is TGTGCCAGCAGTGGAACAGGGGGTAGGAATCAGCCCCAGCATTTT. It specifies CASSGTGGRNQPQHF.

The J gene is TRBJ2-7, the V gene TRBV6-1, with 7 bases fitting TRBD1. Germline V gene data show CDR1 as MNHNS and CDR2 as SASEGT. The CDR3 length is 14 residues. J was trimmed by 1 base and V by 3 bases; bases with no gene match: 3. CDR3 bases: TGTGCCAGCAGTGACAGGGGGTCTTCCTACGAGCAGTACTTC. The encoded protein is CASSDRGSSYEQYF.

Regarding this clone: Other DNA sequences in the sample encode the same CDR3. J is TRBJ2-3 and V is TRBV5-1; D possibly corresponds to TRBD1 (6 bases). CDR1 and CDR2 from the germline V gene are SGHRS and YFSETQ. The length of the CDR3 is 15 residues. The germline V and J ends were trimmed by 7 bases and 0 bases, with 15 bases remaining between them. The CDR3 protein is CASSPGTPSTDTQYF. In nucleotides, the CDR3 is TGCGCCAGCTCACCCGGGACACCTAGCACAGATACGCAGTATTTT.

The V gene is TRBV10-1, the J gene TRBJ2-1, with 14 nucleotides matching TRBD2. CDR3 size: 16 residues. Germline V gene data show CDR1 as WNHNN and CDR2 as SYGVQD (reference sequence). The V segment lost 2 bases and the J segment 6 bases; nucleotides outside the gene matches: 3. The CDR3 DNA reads TGCGCCAGCAGTGAGACCGGACTAGCGGGAGGCAATGAGCAGTTCTTC. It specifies CASSETGLAGGNEQFF.

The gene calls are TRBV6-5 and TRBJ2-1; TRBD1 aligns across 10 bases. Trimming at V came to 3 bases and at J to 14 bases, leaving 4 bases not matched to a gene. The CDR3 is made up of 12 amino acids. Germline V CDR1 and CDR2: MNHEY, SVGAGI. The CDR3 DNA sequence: TGTGCCAGCAGTTATCCAGGACAGGGGGAGTTCTTC. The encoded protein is CASSYPGQGEFF.

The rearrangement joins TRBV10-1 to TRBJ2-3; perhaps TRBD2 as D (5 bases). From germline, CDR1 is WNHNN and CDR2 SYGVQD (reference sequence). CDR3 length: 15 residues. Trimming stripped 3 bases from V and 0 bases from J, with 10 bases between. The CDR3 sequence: CASSDGEPSTDTQYF. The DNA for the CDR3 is TGCGCCAGCAGTGACGGGGAGCCTAGCACAGATACGCAGTATTTT.

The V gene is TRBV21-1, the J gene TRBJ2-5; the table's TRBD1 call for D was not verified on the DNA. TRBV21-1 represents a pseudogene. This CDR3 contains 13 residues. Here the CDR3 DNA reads TGTGCCAGCACGAAACCCCCAGTAGAGACCCAGTACTTC. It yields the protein CASTKPPVETQYF.

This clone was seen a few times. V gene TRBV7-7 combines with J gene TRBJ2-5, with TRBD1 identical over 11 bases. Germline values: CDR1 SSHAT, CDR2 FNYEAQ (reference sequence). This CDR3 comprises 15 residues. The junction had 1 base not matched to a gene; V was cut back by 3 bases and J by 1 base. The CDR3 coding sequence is TGTGCCAGCAGCTTCGGGACAGGGGGCCAAGAGACCCAGTACTTC. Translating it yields CASSFGTGGQETQYF. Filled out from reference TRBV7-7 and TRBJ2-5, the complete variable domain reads GAGVSQSPRYKVTKRGQDVTLRCDPISSHATLYWYQQALGQGPEFLTYFNYEAQPDKSGLPSDRFSAERPEGSISTLTIQRTEQRDSAMYRCASSFGTGGQETQYFGPGTRLLVL.

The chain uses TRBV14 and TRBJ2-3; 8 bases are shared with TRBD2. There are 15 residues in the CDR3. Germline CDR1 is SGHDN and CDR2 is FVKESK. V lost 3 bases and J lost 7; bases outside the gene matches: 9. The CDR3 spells CASSQFSGNVHTQYF. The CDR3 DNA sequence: TGTGCCAGCAGCCAGTTTAGCGGGAATGTTCATACGCAGTATTTT.

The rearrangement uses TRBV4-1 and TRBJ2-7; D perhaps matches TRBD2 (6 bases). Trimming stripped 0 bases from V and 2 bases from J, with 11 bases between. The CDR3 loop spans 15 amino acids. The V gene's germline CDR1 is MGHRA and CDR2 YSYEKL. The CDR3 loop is CASSQETRVAYEQYF. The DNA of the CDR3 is TGCGCCAGCAGCCAAGAGACTAGGGTGGCCTACGAGCAGTACTTC.

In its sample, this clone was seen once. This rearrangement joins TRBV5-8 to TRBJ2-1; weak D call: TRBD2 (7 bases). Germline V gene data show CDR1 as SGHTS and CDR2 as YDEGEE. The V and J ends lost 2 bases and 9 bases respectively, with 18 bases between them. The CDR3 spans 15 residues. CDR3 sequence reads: CASSLRLGGASEQFF. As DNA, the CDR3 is TGTGCCAGCAGCTTAAGACTAGGGGGGGCATCTGAGCAGTTCTTC. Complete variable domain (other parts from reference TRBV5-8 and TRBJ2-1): EAGVTQSPTHLIKTRGQQATLRCSPISGHTSVYWYQQALGLGLQFLLWYDEGEERNRGNFPPRFSGRQFPNYSSELNVNALELEDSALYLCASSLRLGGASEQFFGPGTRLTVL.

CDR3 protein: CAGGTVQNEKLFF. The CDR3 nucleotides read TGTGCCGGGGGGACTGTACAAAATGAAAAACTGTTTTTT. The rearrangement links TRBV30 to TRBJ1-4; the D gene is possibly TRBD1 (5 bases). The V and J ends lost 8 bases and 5 bases respectively, with 15 bases between them. This CDR3 has 13 residues. Germline CDR1 is GTSNPN and CDR2 is SVGIG (reference sequence).

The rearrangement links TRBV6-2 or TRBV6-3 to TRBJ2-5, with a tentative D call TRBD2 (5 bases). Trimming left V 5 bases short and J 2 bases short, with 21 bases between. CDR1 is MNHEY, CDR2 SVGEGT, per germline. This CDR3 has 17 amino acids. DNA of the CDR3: TGTGCCAGCAGTGCAGAGCGTGCGGTGGGAGCACAAGAGACCCAGTACTTC. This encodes CASSAERAVGAQETQYF.

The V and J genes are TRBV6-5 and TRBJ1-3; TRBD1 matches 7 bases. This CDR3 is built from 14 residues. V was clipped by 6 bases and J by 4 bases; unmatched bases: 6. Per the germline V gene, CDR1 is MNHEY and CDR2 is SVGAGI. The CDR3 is CASSNRGGGNTIYF. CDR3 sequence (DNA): TGTGCCAGCAGCAACAGGGGAGGAGGAAACACCATATATTTT.

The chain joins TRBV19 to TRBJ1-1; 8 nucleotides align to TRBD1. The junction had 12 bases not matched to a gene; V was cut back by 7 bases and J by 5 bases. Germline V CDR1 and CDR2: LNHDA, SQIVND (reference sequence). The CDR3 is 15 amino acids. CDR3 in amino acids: CASTQWTGRETEAFF. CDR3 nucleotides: TGTGCCAGTACCCAATGGACAGGGAGGGAAACTGAAGCTTTCTTT.

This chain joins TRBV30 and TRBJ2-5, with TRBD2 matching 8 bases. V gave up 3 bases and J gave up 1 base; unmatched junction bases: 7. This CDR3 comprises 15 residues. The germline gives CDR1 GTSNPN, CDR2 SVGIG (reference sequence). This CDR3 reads CAWSFGTRIQETQYF. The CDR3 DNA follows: TGTGCCTGGAGCTTCGGGACTAGAATCCAAGAGACCCAGTACTTC.

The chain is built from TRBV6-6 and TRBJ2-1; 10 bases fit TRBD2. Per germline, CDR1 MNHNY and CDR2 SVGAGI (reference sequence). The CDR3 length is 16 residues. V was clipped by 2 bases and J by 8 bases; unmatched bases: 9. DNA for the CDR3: TGTGCCAGCAGTTACCCGAAGCGGGAGGGCCGGTATGAGCAGTTCTTC. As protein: CASSYPKREGRYEQFF.

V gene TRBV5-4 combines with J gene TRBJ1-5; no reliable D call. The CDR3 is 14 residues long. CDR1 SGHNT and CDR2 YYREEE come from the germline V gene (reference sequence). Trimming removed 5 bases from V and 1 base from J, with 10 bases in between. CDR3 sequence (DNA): TGTGCCAGCAGTCTGGCGGGGAGCAATCAGCCCCAGCATTTT. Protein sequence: CASSLAGSNQPQHF. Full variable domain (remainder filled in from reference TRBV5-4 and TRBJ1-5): ETGVTQSPTHLIKTRGQQVTLRCSSQSGHNTVSWYQQALGQGPQFIFQYYREEENGRGNFPPRFSGLQFPNYSSELNVNALELDDSALYLCASSLAGSNQPQHFGDGTRLSIL.

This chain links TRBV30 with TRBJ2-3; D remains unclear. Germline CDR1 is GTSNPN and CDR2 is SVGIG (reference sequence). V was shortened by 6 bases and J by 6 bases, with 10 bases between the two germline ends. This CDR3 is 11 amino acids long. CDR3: CACRRPDTQYF. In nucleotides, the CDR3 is TGTGCCTGCAGGCGACCGGATACGCAGTATTTT.

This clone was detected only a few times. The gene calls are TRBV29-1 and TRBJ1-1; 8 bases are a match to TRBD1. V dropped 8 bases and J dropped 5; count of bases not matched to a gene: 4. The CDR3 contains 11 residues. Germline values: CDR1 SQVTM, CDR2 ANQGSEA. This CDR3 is CSTNRGTEAFF. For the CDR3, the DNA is TGCAGCACGAACAGGGGGACTGAAGCTTTCTTT. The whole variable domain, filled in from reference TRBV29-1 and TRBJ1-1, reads SAVISQKPSRDICQRGTSLTIQCQVDSQVTMMFWYRQQPGQSLTLIATANQGSEATYESGFVIDKFPISRPNLTFSTLTVSNMSPEDSSIYLCSTNRGTEAFFGQGTRLTVV.

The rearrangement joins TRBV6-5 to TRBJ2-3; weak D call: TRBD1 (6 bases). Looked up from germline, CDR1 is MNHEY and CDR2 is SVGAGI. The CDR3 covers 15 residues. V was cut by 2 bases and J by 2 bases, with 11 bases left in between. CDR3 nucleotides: TGTGCCAGCAGTTACAGGACAGCCTACACAGATACGCAGTATTTT. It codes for CASSYRTAYTDTQYF.

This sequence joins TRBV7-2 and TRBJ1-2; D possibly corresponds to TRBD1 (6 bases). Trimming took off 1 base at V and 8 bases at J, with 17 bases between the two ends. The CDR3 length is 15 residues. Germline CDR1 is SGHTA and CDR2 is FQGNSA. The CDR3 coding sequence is TGTGCCAGCAGCTTAGGAGGACAGATTGGGGCGGGCTACACCTTC. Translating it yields CASSLGGQIGAGYTF.

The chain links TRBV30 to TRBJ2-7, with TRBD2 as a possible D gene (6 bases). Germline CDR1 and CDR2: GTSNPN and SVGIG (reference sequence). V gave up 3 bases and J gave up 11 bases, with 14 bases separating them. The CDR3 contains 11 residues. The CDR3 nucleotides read TGTGCCTGGAGGGAGGGAAGTCGGGAGTACTTC. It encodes CAWREGSREYF. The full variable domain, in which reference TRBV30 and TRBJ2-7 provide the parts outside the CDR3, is SQTIHQWPATLVQPVGSPLSLECTVEGTSNPNLYWYRQAAGRGLQLLFYSVGIGQISSEVPQNLSASRPQDRQFILSSKKLLLSDSGFYLCAWREGSREYFGPGTRLTVT.

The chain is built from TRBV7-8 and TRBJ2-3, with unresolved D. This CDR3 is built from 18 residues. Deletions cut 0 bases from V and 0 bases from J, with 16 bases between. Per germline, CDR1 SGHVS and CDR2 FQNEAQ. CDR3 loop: CASSLAHSNKQSTDTQYF. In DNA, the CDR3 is TGTGCCAGCAGCTTAGCACACAGCAACAAACAGAGCACAGATACGCAGTATTTT.

DNA of the CDR3: TGTGCCAGCAGCTTAGCGATGGGACTAGCTAAAGAGACCCAGTACTTC. The encoded protein is CASSLAMGLAKETQYF. The V gene is TRBV7-9, the J gene TRBJ2-5; 9 positions agree with TRBD2. V lost 0 bases and J lost 3; bases outside the gene matches: 5. Germline V lookup: CDR1 SEHNR, CDR2 FQNEAQ (reference sequence). This CDR3 is built from 16 residues. The entire variable domain, with the rest obtained from reference TRBV7-9 and TRBJ2-5, is as follows: DTGVSQNPRHKITKRGQNVTFRCDPISEHNRLYWYRQTLGQGPEFLTYFQNEAQLEKSRLLSDRFSAERPKGSFSTLEIQRTEQGDSAMYLCASSLAMGLAKETQYFGPGTRLLVL.

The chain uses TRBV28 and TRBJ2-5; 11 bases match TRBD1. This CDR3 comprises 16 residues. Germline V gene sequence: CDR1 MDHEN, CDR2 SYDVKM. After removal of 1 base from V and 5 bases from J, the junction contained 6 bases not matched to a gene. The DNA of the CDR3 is TGTGCCAGCAGTTTATTACGGACAGGGGGCAGGGAGACCCAGTACTTC. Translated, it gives CASSLLRTGGRETQYF.